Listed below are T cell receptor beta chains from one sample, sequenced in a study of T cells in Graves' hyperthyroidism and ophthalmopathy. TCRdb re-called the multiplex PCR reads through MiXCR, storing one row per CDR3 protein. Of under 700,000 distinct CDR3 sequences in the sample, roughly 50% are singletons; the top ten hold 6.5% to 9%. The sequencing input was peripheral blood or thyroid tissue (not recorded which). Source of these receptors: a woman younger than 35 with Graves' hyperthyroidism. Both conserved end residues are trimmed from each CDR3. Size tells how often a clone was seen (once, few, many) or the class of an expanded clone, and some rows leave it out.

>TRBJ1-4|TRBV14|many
ASSQDWKLF
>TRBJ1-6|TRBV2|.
ASSGSPVGNSPLH
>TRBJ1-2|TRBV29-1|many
SAEEGLANYGYT
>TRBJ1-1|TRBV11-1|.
ASSVDIRTVEAF
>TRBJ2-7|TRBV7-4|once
ASSLSGTGHEQY
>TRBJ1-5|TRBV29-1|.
SARQGGLQPQH
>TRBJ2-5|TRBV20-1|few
SWETQY
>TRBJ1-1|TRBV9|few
ASSGIGSAGTEAF
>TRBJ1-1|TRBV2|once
ASEGRNTEAF
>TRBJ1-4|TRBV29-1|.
SVDGQGSEKLF
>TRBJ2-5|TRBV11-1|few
ASSLLPGQQETQY
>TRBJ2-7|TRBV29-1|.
STPVGGSIYEQY
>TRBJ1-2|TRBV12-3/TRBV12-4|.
ASSDGDGYT
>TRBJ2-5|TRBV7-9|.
ASSSTGTGEETQY
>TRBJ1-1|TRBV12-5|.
ASAPGPRGAF
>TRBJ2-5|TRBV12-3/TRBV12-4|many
ASSLNGAEETQY
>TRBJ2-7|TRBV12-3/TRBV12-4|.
ASSGTNPYEQY
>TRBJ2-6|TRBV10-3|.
AISERHRANVLT
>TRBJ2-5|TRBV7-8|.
ASSWTGWETQY
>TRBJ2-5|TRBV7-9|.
ASSLALGSQETQY